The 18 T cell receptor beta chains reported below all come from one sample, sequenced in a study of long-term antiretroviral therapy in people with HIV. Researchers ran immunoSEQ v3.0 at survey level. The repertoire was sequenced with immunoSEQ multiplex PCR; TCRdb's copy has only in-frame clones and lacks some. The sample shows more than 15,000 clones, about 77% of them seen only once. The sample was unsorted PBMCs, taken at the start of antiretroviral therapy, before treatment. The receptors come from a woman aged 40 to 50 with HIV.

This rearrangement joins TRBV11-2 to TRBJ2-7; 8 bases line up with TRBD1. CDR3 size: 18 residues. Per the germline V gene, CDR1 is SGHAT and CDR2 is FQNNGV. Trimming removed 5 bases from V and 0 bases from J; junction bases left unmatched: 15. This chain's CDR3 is CASSPQGAGGPISYEQYF. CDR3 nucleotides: TGTGCCAGCAGCCCGCAGGGGGCAGGGGGCCCGATCTCCTACGAGCAGTACTTC. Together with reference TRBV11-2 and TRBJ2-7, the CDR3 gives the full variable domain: EAGVAQSPRYKIIEKRQSVAFWCNPISGHATLYWYQQILGQGPKLLIQFQNNGVVDDSQLPKDRFSAERLKGVDSTLKIQPAKLEDSAVYLCASSPQGAGGPISYEQYFGPGTRLTVT.

The CDR3 coding sequence is TGTGCCAGCAGTTTGGACATCACCTACAATGAGCAGTTCTTC. Protein sequence: CASSLDITYNEQFF. This sequence joins TRBV28 and TRBJ2-1, with D possibly matching TRBD1 (5 bases). Between the trimmed V and J ends, which lost 3 bases and 2 bases, there was a span of 8 bases. Germline assignment: CDR1 MDHEN and CDR2 SYDVKM. The CDR3 spans 14 residues.

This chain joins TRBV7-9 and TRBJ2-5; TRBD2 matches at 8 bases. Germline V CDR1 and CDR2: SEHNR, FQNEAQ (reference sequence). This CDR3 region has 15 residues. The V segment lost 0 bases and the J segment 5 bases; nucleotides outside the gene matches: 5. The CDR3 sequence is CASSLAIAGPETQYF. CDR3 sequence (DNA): TGTGCCAGCAGCTTAGCTATAGCGGGGCCGGAGACCCAGTACTTC. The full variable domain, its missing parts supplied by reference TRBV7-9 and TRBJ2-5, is DTGVSQNPRHKITKRGQNVTFRCDPISEHNRLYWYRQTLGQGPEFLTYFQNEAQLEKSRLLSDRFSAERPKGSFSTLEIQRTEQGDSAMYLCASSLAIAGPETQYFGPGTRLLVL.

This CDR3 reads CASSRGNSGTANSGANVLTF. The CDR3 DNA is TGCGCCAGCAGCCGCGGCAATTCCGGGACAGCAAACTCTGGGGCCAACGTCCTGACTTTC. The chain employs TRBV5-1 and TRBJ2-6, with 7 nucleotides matching TRBD1. V gave up 4 bases and J gave up 0 bases; unmatched junction bases: 16. CDR3 length equals 20 residues. CDR1 is SGHRS, CDR2 YFSETQ, per germline.

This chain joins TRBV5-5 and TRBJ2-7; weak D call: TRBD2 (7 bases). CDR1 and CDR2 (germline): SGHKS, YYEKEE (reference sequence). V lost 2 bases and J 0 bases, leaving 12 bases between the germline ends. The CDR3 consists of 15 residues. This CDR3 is CASSLAGTSSYEQYF. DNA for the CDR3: TGTGCCAGCAGCTTAGCGGGGACAAGCTCCTACGAGCAGTACTTC.

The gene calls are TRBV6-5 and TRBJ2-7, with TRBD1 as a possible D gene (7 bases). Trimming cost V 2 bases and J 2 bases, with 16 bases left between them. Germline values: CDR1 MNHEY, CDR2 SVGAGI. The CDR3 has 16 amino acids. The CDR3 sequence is CASSYQGGLGAYEQYF. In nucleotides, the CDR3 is TGTGCCAGCAGTTACCAGGGGGGTCTGGGTGCCTACGAGCAGTACTTC.

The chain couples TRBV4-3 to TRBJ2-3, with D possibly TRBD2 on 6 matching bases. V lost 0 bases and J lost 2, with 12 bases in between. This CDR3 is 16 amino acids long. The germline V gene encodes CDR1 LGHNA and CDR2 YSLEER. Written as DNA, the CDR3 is TGCGCCAGCAGCCAAGACGGGGGTCCAATCACAGATACGCAGTATTTT. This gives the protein CASSQDGGPITDTQYF.

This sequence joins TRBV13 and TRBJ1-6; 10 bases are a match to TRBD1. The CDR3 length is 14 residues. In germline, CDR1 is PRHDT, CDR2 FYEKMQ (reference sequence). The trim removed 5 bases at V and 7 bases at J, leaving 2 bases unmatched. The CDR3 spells CASSPGQGNSPLHF. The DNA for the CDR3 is TGTGCCAGCAGCCCGGGACAGGGGAATTCACCCCTCCACTTT.

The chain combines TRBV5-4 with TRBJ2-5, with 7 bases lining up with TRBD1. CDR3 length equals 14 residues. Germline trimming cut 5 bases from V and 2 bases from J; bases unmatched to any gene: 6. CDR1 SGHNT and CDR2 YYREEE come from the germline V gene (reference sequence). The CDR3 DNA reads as TGTGCCAGCAGTTCGGACAGGCGTCAAGAGACCCAGTACTTC. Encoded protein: CASSSDRRQETQYF.

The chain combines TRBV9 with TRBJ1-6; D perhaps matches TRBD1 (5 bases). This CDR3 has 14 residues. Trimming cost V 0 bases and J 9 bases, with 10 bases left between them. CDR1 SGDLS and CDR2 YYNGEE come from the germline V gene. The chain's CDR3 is CASSVGREASPLHF. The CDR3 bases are TGTGCCAGCAGCGTAGGCAGGGAAGCTTCACCCCTCCACTTT.

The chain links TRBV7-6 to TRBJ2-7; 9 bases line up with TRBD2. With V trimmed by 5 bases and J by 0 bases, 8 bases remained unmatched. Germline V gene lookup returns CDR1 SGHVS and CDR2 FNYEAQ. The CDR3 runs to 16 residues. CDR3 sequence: CASSPRTSEFSYEQYF. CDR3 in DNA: TGTGCCAGCAGCCCACGGACTAGCGAATTCTCCTACGAGCAGTACTTC.

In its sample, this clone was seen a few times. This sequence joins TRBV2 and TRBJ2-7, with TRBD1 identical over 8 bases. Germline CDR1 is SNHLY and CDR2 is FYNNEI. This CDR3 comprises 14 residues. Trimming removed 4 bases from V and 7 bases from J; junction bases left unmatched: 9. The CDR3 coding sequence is TGTGCCAGCAGTGTCAGGGGGCTCACGGAGGAGCAGTACTTC. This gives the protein CASSVRGLTEEQYF. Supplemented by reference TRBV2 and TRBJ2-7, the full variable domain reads EPEVTQTPSHQVTQMGQEVILRCVPISNHLYFYWYRQILGQKVEFLVSFYNNEISEKSEIFDDQFSVERPDGSNFTLKIRSTKLEDSAMYFCASSVRGLTEEQYFGPGTRLTVT.

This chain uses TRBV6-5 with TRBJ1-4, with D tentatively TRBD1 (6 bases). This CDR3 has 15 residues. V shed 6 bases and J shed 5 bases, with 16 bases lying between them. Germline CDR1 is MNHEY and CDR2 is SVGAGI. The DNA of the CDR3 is TGTGCCAGCAGATCCCCTGAAGGGGGGAATGAAAAACTGTTTTTT. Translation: CASRSPEGGNEKLFF.

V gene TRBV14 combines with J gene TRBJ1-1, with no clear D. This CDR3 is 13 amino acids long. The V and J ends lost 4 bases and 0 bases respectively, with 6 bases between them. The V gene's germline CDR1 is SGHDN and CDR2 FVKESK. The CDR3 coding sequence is TGTGCCAGCAGCCGGTCGATGAACACTGAAGCTTTCTTT. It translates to CASSRSMNTEAFF. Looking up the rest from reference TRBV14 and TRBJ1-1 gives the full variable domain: EAGVTQFPSHSVIEKGQTVTLRCDPISGHDNLYWYRRVMGKEIKFLLHFVKESKQDESGMPNNRFLAERTGGTYSTLKVQPAELEDSGVYFCASSRSMNTEAFFGQGTRLTVV.

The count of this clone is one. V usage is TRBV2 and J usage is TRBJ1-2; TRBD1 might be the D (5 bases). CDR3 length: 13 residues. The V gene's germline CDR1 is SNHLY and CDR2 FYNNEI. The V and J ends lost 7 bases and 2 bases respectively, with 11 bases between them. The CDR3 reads CASKNQGNYGYTF. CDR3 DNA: TGTGCCAGCAAGAACCAGGGCAACTATGGCTACACCTTC. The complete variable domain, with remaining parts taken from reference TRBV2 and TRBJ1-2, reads EPEVTQTPSHQVTQMGQEVILRCVPISNHLYFYWYRQILGQKVEFLVSFYNNEISEKSEIFDDQFSVERPDGSNFTLKIRSTKLEDSAMYFCASKNQGNYGYTFGSGTRLTVV.

The CDR3 reads CASSSATGFYEQYF. The CDR3 bases are TGTGCCAGCAGCTCGGCAACAGGGTTCTACGAGCAGTACTTC. The rearrangement uses TRBV7-2 and TRBJ2-7, with a weak D call TRBD1 (6 bases). Germline V gives CDR1 SGHTA, CDR2 FQGNSA. Trimming took off 4 bases at V and 3 bases at J, with 13 bases between the two ends. CDR3 length: 14 residues.

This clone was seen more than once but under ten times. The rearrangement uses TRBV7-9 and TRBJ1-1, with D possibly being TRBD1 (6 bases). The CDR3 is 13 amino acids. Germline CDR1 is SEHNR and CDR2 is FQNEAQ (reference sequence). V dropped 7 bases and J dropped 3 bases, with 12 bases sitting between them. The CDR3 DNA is TGTGCCAGCATCTCGCAGGGGTACACTGAAGCTTTCTTT. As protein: CASISQGYTEAFF.

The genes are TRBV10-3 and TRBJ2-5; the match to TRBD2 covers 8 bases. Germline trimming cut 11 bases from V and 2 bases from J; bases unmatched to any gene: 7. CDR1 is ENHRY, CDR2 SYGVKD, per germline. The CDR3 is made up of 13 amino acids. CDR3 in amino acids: CASQRGNQETQYF. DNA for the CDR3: TGTGCCTCTCAGCGGGGGAATCAAGAGACCCAGTACTTC.